Presented here are 17 T cell receptor beta chains from one specimen sequenced in a study of T-cell memory formation after mild COVID-19. A single record per CDR3 protein comes from TCRdb applying MiXCR to the 5' RACE reads. The table has 92,000 or so distinct CDR3 sequences, roughly an eighth seen once. The sequenced sample consisted of PBMCs or a T cell subset sorted from them (not recorded which). These receptors came from an adult woman who had mild COVID-19 (a few samples of this study predate the infection). Cell type and time point are not known.

The chain carries TRBV7-9 and TRBJ2-5; D uncertain. Trimming took 3 bases from V and 3 from J, leaving 14 bases between them. Germline CDR1 is SEHNR and CDR2 is FQNEAQ (reference sequence). The CDR3 runs 15 residues. The CDR3 is CASSLSPSAEETQYF. CDR3 nucleotide sequence: TGTGCCAGCAGCTTGTCGCCATCGGCGGAAGAGACCCAGTACTTC.

This clonotype occurred a few times. The gene calls are TRBV20-1 and TRBJ1-1, with D maybe TRBD1 (5 bases). This CDR3 contains 13 residues. V lost 8 bases and J 7 bases, leaving 20 bases between the germline ends. CDR1 and CDR2 (germline): DFQATT, SNEGSKA (reference sequence). The CDR3 coding sequence is TGCAGTCCATTACAGGAGAGAAGACATGAAGCTTTCTTT. Encoded protein: CSPLQERRHEAFF.

This clonotype occurred many times. The chain uses TRBV12-3 or TRBV12-4 and TRBJ2-7, with a possible D match to TRBD1 (6 bases). Trimming removed 6 bases from V and 3 bases from J, with 12 bases in between. CDR3 length: 13 residues. CDR3 coding DNA: TGTGCCAGCAGCCCCACAGGGTACTACGAGCAGTACTTC. Residues: CASSPTGYYEQYF.

The chain has TRBV4-1 and TRBJ2-7; D is ambiguous. V shed 0 bases and J shed 0 bases, with 12 bases lying between them. Germline CDR1 is MGHRA and CDR2 is YSYEKL. The CDR3 has 16 amino acids. This CDR3 reads CASSQDSAAFSYEQYF. CDR3 DNA sequence: TGCGCCAGCAGCCAAGATTCCGCGGCTTTCTCCTACGAGCAGTACTTC.

This clonotype is a singleton in its sample. The chain combines TRBV25-1 with TRBJ2-3; TRBD2 aligns across 7 bases. V trimming: 1 base; J trimming: 6 bases; junction bases outside the gene matches: 13. In germline, CDR1 is MGHDK, CDR2 SYGVNS. The CDR3 is 17 residues long. CDR3 nucleotides: TGTGCCAGCAGTGAATCCACCGCGGGAGCGGTTCGGGATACGCAGTATTTT. This sequence encodes CASSESTAGAVRDTQYF.

V gene TRBV7-9 combines with J gene TRBJ1-5; D remains ambiguous. V gave up 4 bases and J gave up 9 bases, with 10 bases separating them. The CDR3 is made up of 12 amino acids. Germline V gene sequence: CDR1 SEHNR, CDR2 FQNEAQ (reference sequence). This CDR3 reads CASSSPLGPQHF. CDR3 DNA sequence: TGTGCCAGCAGCTCTCCTTTAGGGCCCCAGCATTTT.

Concerning this clonotype itself: One base away lies a much larger clone, so this may be a sequencing read error. This rearrangement joins TRBV5-5 to TRBJ2-1, with 9 bases lining up with TRBD1. The CDR3 spans 14 residues. Germline V lookup: CDR1 SGHKS, CDR2 YYEKEE (reference sequence). V was pared by 4 bases and J by 7 bases, with 6 bases of the junction left unmatched. The CDR3, as DNA: TGTGCCAGCAGCCCCGGACAGGGGATAAATGAGCAGTTCTTC. Its protein is CASSPGQGINEQFF.

This chain joins TRBV9 and TRBJ1-1; D unclear. Per the germline V gene, CDR1 is SGDLS and CDR2 is YYNGEE. V was shortened by 3 bases and J by 2 bases, with 5 bases between the two germline ends. The CDR3 has 12 residues. The CDR3 here is CASSGGNTEAFF. CDR3 in DNA: TGTGCCAGCAGCGGGGGTAACACTGAAGCTTTCTTT.

Many counts were recorded for this clonotype. This chain connects TRBV7-9 to TRBJ2-5, with TRBD1 identical over 8 bases. The germline CDR1 and CDR2 sequences are SEHNR and FQNEAQ (reference sequence). V lost 4 bases to trimming and J lost 2 bases; unmatched junction nucleotides: 18. The CDR3 loop spans 19 amino acids. The DNA of the CDR3 is TGTGCCAGCAGCTCCTCCACCGGGGGACAGGCGCCGCATCAAGAGACCCAGTACTTC. Protein: CASSSSTGGQAPHQETQYF.

This clonotype has more than one count but fewer than ten. The V and J genes are TRBV7-6 and TRBJ2-5; no reliable D call. Looked up from germline, CDR1 is SGHVS and CDR2 is FNYEAQ. The CDR3 has 13 amino acids. V lost 2 bases, J lost 12 bases, and 16 bases lay in between. The CDR3 is CASSLLETEREYF. CDR3 in DNA: TGTGCCAGCAGCTTATTGGAAACAGAACGAGAGTACTTC.

This clonotype was seen a handful of times. CDR3: CASSFAGDEKLFF. The CDR3 region has the DNA TGTGCCAGCAGCTTTGCAGGCGATGAAAAACTGTTTTTT. The genes are TRBV7-9 and TRBJ1-4; D gene uncertain. The CDR3 spans 13 residues. Germline-derived CDR1 and CDR2 are SEHNR and FQNEAQ (reference sequence). With 3 bases removed from V and 6 bases from J, the gap between germline ends came to 8 bases. The complete variable domain, with remaining parts taken from reference TRBV7-9 and TRBJ1-4, reads DTGVSQNPRHKITKRGQNVTFRCDPISEHNRLYWYRQTLGQGPEFLTYFQNEAQLEKSRLLSDRFSAERPKGSFSTLEIQRTEQGDSAMYLCASSFAGDEKLFFGSGTQLSVL.

The J gene is TRBJ2-5, the V gene TRBV24-1; TRBD1 or TRBD2 may be the D gene (5 bases each). CDR1 KGHDR and CDR2 SFDVKD come from the germline V gene. V lost 9 bases to trimming and J lost 6 bases, with 16 bases between them. The CDR3 runs to 13 residues. The CDR3 is CATGGTGGKTQYF. Here the CDR3 DNA reads TGTGCCACCGGCGGTACAGGAGGAAAGACCCAGTACTTC.

This clonotype was seen a handful of times. The chain recombines TRBV12-3 or TRBV12-4 with TRBJ2-1; tentatively, D is TRBD2 (6 bases). Trimming pared 6 bases from V and 3 bases from J, leaving 12 bases between. The CDR3 has 14 residues. The CDR3, as DNA: TGTGCCAGCAGGTCATCTAGCGACTACAATGAGCAGTTCTTC. Protein sequence: CASRSSSDYNEQFF.

The V gene is TRBV6-2 or TRBV6-3, the J gene TRBJ1-2; perhaps TRBD1 as D (5 bases). This CDR3 is built from 12 residues. The V and J ends lost 6 bases and 4 bases respectively, with 9 bases between them. Germline values: CDR1 MNHEY, CDR2 SVGEGT. CDR3 in DNA: TGTGCCAGCAGCTACGGGGGCTATGGCTACACCTTC. This translates into CASSYGGYGYTF.

The chain couples TRBV5-1 to TRBJ1-1; 12 nucleotides line up with TRBD1. V was clipped by 3 bases and J by 3 bases; unmatched bases: 9. The CDR3 loop spans 17 amino acids. Germline V gene data show CDR1 as SGHRS and CDR2 as YFSETQ. The CDR3 is CASSWGQGARPDTEAFF. The CDR3 nucleotides read TGCGCCAGCAGCTGGGGACAGGGGGCGCGGCCGGACACTGAAGCTTTCTTT.

This clonotype was detected a few times. The chain links TRBV27 to TRBJ2-3; D is perhaps TRBD2 (5 bases). V gave up 6 bases and J gave up 2 bases, with 21 bases separating them. The CDR3 totals 17 residues. Germline V gene data show CDR1 as MNHEY and CDR2 as SMNVEV (reference sequence). As DNA, the CDR3 is TGTGCCAGCAGCCTAGAGGGCAGCGCCGTAAACACAGATACGCAGTATTTT. Translation: CASSLEGSAVNTDTQYF.

This clonotype came up a few times. CDR3 protein: CSVGLRGQTEQETQYF. The CDR3, as DNA: TGCAGCGTAGGCCTAAGGGGGCAGACTGAACAAGAGACCCAGTACTTC. V is TRBV29-1 and J is TRBJ2-5, with 7 positions matching TRBD1. The CDR3 is 16 amino acids. The V gene's germline CDR1 is SQVTM and CDR2 ANQGSEA. Germline trimming cut 6 bases from V and 2 bases from J; bases unmatched to any gene: 15.